The T cell receptor beta chain described here comes from a study of CD8 T cells in Susac syndrome. Roughly 0.45 to 1 ug RNA was reverse transcribed with random hexamers. TCRdb called the immunoSEQ multiplex PCR reads again in MiXCR, with one record for every CDR3 protein. Counted here are roughly 200,000 distinct CDR3 sequences, 90% to 95% occurring once; the ten biggest clones make up around 0.1%. Per germline, CDR1 KGHSH and CDR2 LQKENI. CDR3 length: 14 residues. V lost 4 bases, J lost 4 bases, and 5 bases stayed unmatched. The chain carries TRBV18 and TRBJ2-7; 9 bases map to TRBD1. This TCR was sampled from a human donor with Susac syndrome. The specimen sequenced was CD4+ T cells from PBMCs. The CDR3, as DNA: TGTGCCAGCTCACGCCGGGACAGGGAGTACGAGCAGTACTTC. It yields the protein CASSRRDREYEQYF.